This T cell receptor (beta chain) came from a study of blood T cell repertoires in COVID-19. About the research overall: Specimens from acute and convalescent COVID-19 originated in the United States, Italy and Spain.

Trimming pared 4 bases from V and 6 bases from J, leaving 9 bases between. This CDR3 region has 12 residues. In germline, CDR1 is MNHNY, CDR2 SVGAGI (reference sequence). Original methodology: From reference gene primer amplification, estimates of nucleated cell counts were derived. Clones were read by immunoSEQ multiplex PCR, and TCRdb kept only the in-frame ones, dropping some. V and J calls and clone size follow that table, whereas D and trimming were derived from the DNA. The sample contains about 260,000 clones, 65% to 85% of which appear only once. The specimen sequenced was peripheral blood. The TCR sequence derives from a woman in her thirties or forties who had recovered from COVID-19. This chain uses TRBV6-6 with TRBJ1-1, with D unresolved. The CDR3 loop reads CASSFQEAEAFF. The CDR3 DNA reads as TGTGCCAGCAGTTTTCAGGAGGCTGAAGCTTTCTTT.